These 29 T cell receptor beta chains originate from one sample sequenced in a study of beta chain features in type 1 diabetes. Whole-study results and caveats: In all four CD4+ subsets, TCRB CDR3 length was significantly, moderately reduced in type 1 diabetes.

The study reverse transcribed the entire isolated RNA, so it sequenced expressed TCRB transcripts. Libraries were prepared by immunoSEQ multiplex PCR; TCRdb keeps only in-frame clonotypes and omits some of them. The profile shows roughly 340,000 clones, 10% to 15% of them singletons. No antigen has been assigned to these receptors. Sequenced material: naive CD4+ T cells from blood. These receptors came from a woman younger than 30 with type 1 diabetes.

V and J are TRBV28 and TRBJ1-2; 8 positions match TRBD1. Trimming cost V 5 bases and J 6 bases; bases outside gene matches: 11. Germline V gene sequence: CDR1 MDHEN, CDR2 SYDVKM. This CDR3 region has 15 residues. CDR3 loop: CASSVRTWTGNGYTF. CDR3 sequence (DNA): TGTGCCAGCAGTGTGCGGACTTGGACAGGGAATGGCTACACCTTC.

The chain couples TRBV30 to TRBJ1-2; TRBD1 aligns across 7 bases. Germline lookup yields CDR1 GTSNPN and CDR2 SVGIG (reference sequence). V trimming: 5 bases; J trimming: 7 bases; junction bases outside the gene matches: 13. This CDR3 has 14 residues. This CDR3 reads CAWGRQGLNTGYTF. CDR3 nucleotide sequence: TGTGCCTGGGGCCGACAGGGTTTGAATACTGGCTACACCTTC. Supplemented by reference TRBV30 and TRBJ1-2, the full variable domain reads SQTIHQWPATLVQPVGSPLSLECTVEGTSNPNLYWYRQAAGRGLQLLFYSVGIGQISSEVPQNLSASRPQDRQFILSSKKLLLSDSGFYLCAWGRQGLNTGYTFGSGTRLTVV.

The genes are TRBV7-9 and TRBJ2-7; D ambiguous. The germline CDR1 and CDR2 sequences are SEHNR and FQNEAQ (reference sequence). Trimming stripped 5 bases from V and 4 bases from J, with 12 bases between. CDR3 length: 13 residues. Here the CDR3 reads CASSPHAEYEQYF. CDR3 DNA sequence: TGTGCCAGCAGCCCCCACGCGGAGTACGAGCAGTACTTC.

This clone was seen a handful of times. V usage is TRBV9 and J usage is TRBJ1-1; unclear D gene. CDR1 SGDLS and CDR2 YYNGEE come from the germline V gene. There are 16 residues in the CDR3. V lost 3 bases and J lost 4, with 19 bases in between. The chain's CDR3 is CASSARVDWLGTEAFF. The CDR3 region has the DNA TGTGCCAGCAGCGCTAGGGTGGACTGGTTGGGCACTGAAGCTTTCTTT. Together with reference TRBV9 and TRBJ1-1, the CDR3 gives the full variable domain: DSGVTQTPKHLITATGQRVTLRCSPRSGDLSVYWYQQSLDQGLQFLIQYYNGEERAKGNILERFSAQQFPDLHSELNLSSLELGDSALYFCASSARVDWLGTEAFFGQGTRLTVV.

This chain connects TRBV28 to TRBJ2-3; TRBD1 agrees at 7 bases. Germline values: CDR1 MDHEN, CDR2 SYDVKM. This CDR3 spans 13 amino acids. V was pared by 6 bases and J by 1 base, with 1 base of the junction left unmatched. In nucleotides, the CDR3 is TGTGCCAGCAGGGGGACAGGCACAGATACGCAGTATTTT. Its translation: CASRGTGTDTQYF.

This clone showed up just a few times. This chain uses TRBV7-6 with TRBJ1-4, with D hard to call. Trimming shortened V by 5 bases and J by 8 bases, and 15 bases separated the two germline ends. CDR1 and CDR2 (germline): SGHVS, FNYEAQ. The CDR3 has 14 residues. In nucleotides, the CDR3 is TGTGCCAGCAGCCGCGACACCAGACGGGAAAAACTGTTTTTT. Translating gives CASSRDTRREKLFF.

The V gene is TRBV21-1, the J gene TRBJ1-2; TRBD1, the table's D call, was not compared with the DNA. TRBV21-1 is shown as a pseudogene. The CDR3 totals 14 residues. CDR3 sequence: CASSKSWAVYGYTF. The CDR3 bases are TGTGCCAGCAGCAAATCCTGGGCAGTCTATGGCTACACCTTC.

This clone was counted only a few times. This chain links TRBV5-1 with TRBJ2-1; tentative D call: TRBD1 (5 bases). Germline V gene lookup returns CDR1 SGHRS and CDR2 YFSETQ. V was clipped by 0 bases and J by 10 bases, with 20 bases between them. The CDR3 runs to 16 residues. CDR3: CASSLADVSGQREQFF. The CDR3 DNA reads TGCGCCAGCAGCTTGGCCGACGTTTCAGGGCAACGGGAGCAGTTCTTC.

This clone was picked up a small number of times. V gene TRBV29-1 combines with J gene TRBJ2-1, with D perhaps TRBD2 (6 bases). The CDR3 runs to 15 residues. V dropped 4 bases and J dropped 0 bases, with 13 bases sitting between them. CDR1 is SQVTM, CDR2 ANQGSEA, per germline. For the CDR3, the DNA is TGCAGCGTTGTGGGCCGGGGGAGCTCCTACAATGAGCAGTTCTTC. Translating it yields CSVVGRGSSYNEQFF.

The CDR3 protein is CASSQGLRPNEQFF. The CDR3 nucleotides are TGTGCCAGCAGCCAAGGCCTCAGGCCAAATGAGCAGTTCTTC. The gene calls are TRBV4-2 and TRBJ2-1; D call uncertain. V lost 1 base and J lost 7, with 11 bases in between. Germline V gene data show CDR1 as LGHNA and CDR2 as YNFKEQ. This CDR3 has 14 amino acids.

V usage is TRBV25-1 and J usage is TRBJ2-4, with 11 bases matching TRBD1. Looked up from germline, CDR1 is MGHDK and CDR2 is SYGVNS. The CDR3 extends over 16 amino acids. V lost 6 bases to trimming and J lost 7 bases; unmatched junction nucleotides: 11. CDR3 sequence: CASSSGTGGGWNIQYF. DNA for the CDR3: TGTGCCAGCAGCTCCGGGACAGGGGGAGGTTGGAACATTCAGTACTTC.

This clone was detected only a few times. The gene calls are TRBV29-1 and TRBJ2-2, with TRBD1 identical over 7 bases. The CDR3 covers 14 residues. V was pared by 4 bases and J by 4 bases, with 6 bases of the junction left unmatched. Per the germline V gene, CDR1 is SQVTM and CDR2 is ANQGSEA. The CDR3 reads CSVVRQGTTGELFF. The CDR3 DNA is TGCAGCGTTGTGAGACAGGGAACCACCGGGGAGCTGTTTTTT.

CDR3 amino acids: CASSVTGGSTEAFF. The CDR3 nucleotides are TGTGCCAGCAGTGTAACAGGGGGATCAACTGAAGCTTTCTTT. The chain carries TRBV2 and TRBJ1-1; TRBD1 aligns across 8 bases. The ends lost 4 bases at V and 5 bases at J; junction bases unmatched: 6. The CDR3 spans 14 residues. Germline V gene sequence: CDR1 SNHLY, CDR2 FYNNEI.

The chain combines TRBV30 with TRBJ1-1; D perhaps matches TRBD1 (5 bases). V shed 0 bases and J shed 7 bases, with 12 bases lying between them. Germline lookup yields CDR1 GTSNPN and CDR2 SVGIG (reference sequence). This CDR3 comprises 13 residues. The CDR3 sequence: CAWSVRGRGEAFF. The CDR3 DNA reads TGTGCCTGGAGTGTACGTGGGAGGGGTGAAGCTTTCTTT.

The chain has TRBV19 and TRBJ2-5; 10 bases agree with TRBD1. The germline V gene encodes CDR1 LNHDA and CDR2 SQIVND (reference sequence). J gave up 5 bases and V 9 bases, and 6 bases lay outside the gene matches. This CDR3 has 13 amino acids. The DNA of the CDR3 is TGTGCCAGCCGGGACAGGGGTTCCGAGACCCAGTACTTC. Protein: CASRDRGSETQYF.

This clone was counted between two and nine times. The V gene is TRBV2, the J gene TRBJ2-3; TRBD1 agrees at 9 bases. V was clipped by 7 bases and J by 4 bases; unmatched bases: 6. The CDR3 contains 14 residues. Germline V gives CDR1 SNHLY, CDR2 FYNNEI. DNA for the CDR3: TGTGCCAGCATCTGGACAGGGGCTTCAGATACGCAGTATTTT. Its protein product is CASIWTGASDTQYF.

The J gene is TRBJ2-3, the V gene TRBV18; 10 bases are a match to TRBD2. V was clipped by 6 bases and J by 6 bases; unmatched bases: 9. CDR1 and CDR2 (germline): KGHSH, LQKENI. This CDR3 has 15 amino acids. This CDR3 is CASSPLAGADDTQYF. The CDR3 DNA is TGTGCCAGCTCTCCCCTAGCGGGAGCTGACGATACGCAGTATTTT.

This clone was counted a few times. This chain connects TRBV28 to TRBJ2-1; TRBD1 aligns across 9 bases. Germline V CDR1 and CDR2: MDHEN, SYDVKM. The junction had 7 bases not matched to a gene; V was cut back by 5 bases and J by 8 bases. The CDR3 loop spans 14 amino acids. CDR3 in DNA: TGTGCCAGCAGTGCGGGACAGGGAAAATATGAGCAGTTCTTC. Residues: CASSAGQGKYEQFF.

This clone has more than one count but fewer than ten. This chain uses TRBV30 with TRBJ2-7; D is perhaps TRBD1 (6 bases). The CDR3 is 12 amino acids. Trimming took 4 bases from V and 6 from J, leaving 13 bases between them. CDR1 is GTSNPN and CDR2 is SVGIG in the germline V gene (reference sequence). As DNA, the CDR3 is TGTGCCTGGACCCAGGCAGGGGTCGAGCAGTACTTC. Translation: CAWTQAGVEQYF.

The sample holds a few counts of this clone. The CDR3 bases are TGCAGTGCTAACCGTCGGGACACCATATATTTT. This sequence encodes CSANRRDTIYF. The chain uses TRBV20-1 and TRBJ1-3, with D unclear. The V gene's germline CDR1 is DFQATT and CDR2 SNEGSKA (reference sequence). The CDR3 spans 11 residues. With 4 bases removed from V and 8 bases from J, the gap between germline ends came to 9 bases.

CDR3 loop: CASSTLGQRYEQYF. For the CDR3, the DNA is TGTGCCAGCAGTACCCTGGGACAGCGCTACGAGCAGTACTTC. The chain is built from TRBV28 and TRBJ2-7; 7 positions match TRBD1. The V gene end was trimmed by 5 bases and the J gene end by 3 bases; junction bases not matched to a gene: 7. Germline V gene data show CDR1 as MDHEN and CDR2 as SYDVKM. CDR3 length: 14 amino acids. Full variable domain (rest looked up from reference TRBV28 and TRBJ2-7): DVKVTQSSRYLVKRTGEKVFLECVQDMDHENMFWYRQDPGLGLRLIYFSYDVKMKEKGDIPEGYSVSREKKERFSLILESASTNQTSMYLCASSTLGQRYEQYFGPGTRLTVT.

The chain couples TRBV9 to TRBJ1-4; a possible D gene is TRBD1 (6 bases). Germline CDR1 SGDLS, CDR2 YYNGEE. The CDR3 is 13 residues long. Deletions cut 4 bases from V and 8 bases from J, with 12 bases between. The CDR3 nucleotides are TGTGCCAGCAGCTCAACACAGGGCGAAAAACTGTTTTTT. This translates into CASSSTQGEKLFF.

This clone was counted only a few times. The chain joins TRBV19 to TRBJ2-5; 8 bases align to TRBD1. Germline V gene data show CDR1 as LNHDA and CDR2 as SQIVND (reference sequence). J gave up 5 bases and V 10 bases, and 12 bases lay outside the gene matches. The CDR3 loop spans 14 amino acids. CDR3: CATSGQGVGETQYF. CDR3 bases: TGTGCCACGTCTGGACAGGGCGTTGGGGAGACCCAGTACTTC.

This clone has just a few counts. The chain employs TRBV5-1 and TRBJ2-7; 8 bases are a match to TRBD1. CDR1 and CDR2 (germline): SGHRS, YFSETQ. Trimming at V came to 4 bases and at J to 0 bases, leaving 6 bases not matched to a gene. The CDR3 contains 15 residues. CDR3 in amino acids: CASSQNRGDSYEQYF. The CDR3 region has the DNA TGCGCCAGCAGCCAAAACAGGGGGGACTCCTACGAGCAGTACTTC.

This sequence joins TRBV4-1 and TRBJ2-7, with TRBD1 as a possible D gene (5 bases). This CDR3 contains 13 residues. Germline CDR1 MGHRA, CDR2 YSYEKL. Trimming removed 0 bases from V and 3 bases from J, with 6 bases in between. This CDR3 reads CASSQEGDYEQYF. CDR3 nucleotides: TGCGCCAGCAGCCAAGAAGGGGACTACGAGCAGTACTTC.

The chain carries TRBV7-2 and TRBJ2-3; TRBD2 aligns across 8 bases. This CDR3 contains 15 residues. V shed 2 bases, J shed 1 base, and the junction held 2 bases outside the gene matches. Germline V CDR1 and CDR2: SGHTA, FQGNSA. Here the CDR3 reads CASSLLLAGTDTQYF. CDR3 coding DNA: TGTGCCAGCAGCTTATTACTAGCGGGCACAGATACGCAGTATTTT.

The chain joins TRBV7-2 to TRBJ1-5; D gene unclear. This CDR3 comprises 15 residues. V lost 0 bases to trimming and J lost 5 bases, with 11 bases between them. CDR1 and CDR2 (germline): SGHTA, FQGNSA. The chain's CDR3 is CASSLADPGYQPQHF. The CDR3 nucleotides read TGTGCCAGCAGCTTAGCAGACCCCGGGTATCAGCCCCAGCATTTT.

The chain employs TRBV29-1 and TRBJ1-6; D is uncertain. Germline V gene sequence: CDR1 SQVTM, CDR2 ANQGSEA. V gave up 5 bases and J gave up 0 bases, with 5 bases separating them. This CDR3 contains 13 residues. CDR3 sequence: CSVRSSYNSPLHF. In DNA, the CDR3 is TGCAGCGTTCGGAGCTCCTATAATTCACCCCTCCACTTT.

The chain has TRBV30 and TRBJ2-1, with 8 nucleotides matching TRBD1. Trimming at V came to 5 bases and at J to 2 bases, leaving 5 bases not matched to a gene. The CDR3 contains 14 residues. CDR1 is GTSNPN, CDR2 SVGIG, per germline (reference sequence). CDR3 residues: CAWETGVPYNEQFF. The CDR3, as DNA: TGTGCCTGGGAGACAGGGGTCCCCTACAATGAGCAGTTCTTC.